Following are 10 T cell receptor beta chains from one sample sequenced in a study of Ad26.COV2.S vaccination and SARS-CoV-2 variants. Profiling relied on immunoSEQ multiplex PCR, and the TCRdb table lists in-frame clones only, not all of them. The data contain about 680,000 clones, 89% of them singletons. As for treatment: 15 to 20 received Ad26.COV2.S at low or high dose, single or two shots; several received placebo; per-sample allocation not given. Collection of the samples took place on day 63 after the first injection of vaccine or placebo. This specimen consisted of peripheral blood, obtained in a trial of Ad26.COV2.S vaccine versus placebo. These receptors were obtained from a person aged 18-60 years who received the Ad26.COV2.S COVID-19 vaccine or a placebo.

The chain employs TRBV10-1 and TRBJ2-3; D could derive from TRBD1 or TRBD2 (6 bases each). Germline loops: CDR1 WNHNN, CDR2 SYGVQD (reference sequence). V lost 6 bases and J lost 5, with 15 bases in between. CDR3 size: 14 residues. CDR3 coding DNA: TGCGCCAGCAGAGCACAGGGAGGTGGAGATACGCAGTATTTT. Translation gives CASRAQGGGDTQYF.

This chain uses TRBV4-2 with TRBJ1-1; TRBD1 agrees at 7 bases. V lost 1 base and J lost 4; bases outside the gene matches: 6. Germline assignment: CDR1 LGHNA and CDR2 YNFKEQ. CDR3 length: 15 amino acids. CDR3 bases: TGTGCCAGCAGCCAAGCTCAGGGGGGGGGCACTGAAGCTTTCTTT. Translated: CASSQAQGGGTEAFF.

This clone was seen only once. The chain is built from TRBV27 and TRBJ2-7, with a possible D match to TRBD2 (5 bases). Germline loops: CDR1 MNHEY, CDR2 SMNVEV (reference sequence). The V end was cut by 2 bases, the J end by 0 bases, with 8 bases between. This CDR3 comprises 14 residues. The DNA for the CDR3 is TGTGCCAGCAGTTTAAAGAGCGGCTCCTACGAGCAGTACTTC. Protein product: CASSLKSGSYEQYF.

V is TRBV6-5 and J is TRBJ2-7, with 10 bases aligning to TRBD1. Germline CDR1 and CDR2: MNHEY and SVGAGI. Losses at the gene ends were 6 bases for V and 3 bases for J; bases not matched to a gene: 8. The CDR3 is made up of 15 amino acids. CDR3 coding DNA: TGTGCCAGCAGCTCCTCCGGGACAGGGGTCTACGAGCAGTACTTC. It is translated as CASSSSGTGVYEQYF.

The gene calls are TRBV20-1 and TRBJ1-1; D is ambiguous. CDR3 length equals 11 residues. Germline V gene data show CDR1 as DFQATT and CDR2 as SNEGSKA (reference sequence). The CDR3, as DNA: TGCAGCTATAAGGGTTGGCAAGAAGCTTTCTTT. It is translated as CSYKGWQEAFF.

The chain recombines TRBV24-1 with TRBJ2-5; 12 bases agree with TRBD1. The CDR3 contains 20 residues. Per the germline V gene, CDR1 is KGHDR and CDR2 is SFDVKD. The ends lost 8 bases at V and 5 bases at J; junction bases unmatched: 23. The CDR3 nucleotides read TGTGCCACCAAACCCATACCCCCCTACCCCCGGGACAGGGGGCGGGAGACCCAGTACTTC. Translation: CATKPIPPYPRDRGRETQYF.

CDR3 protein: CASTLTGFTEAFF. The CDR3 nucleotides read TGTGCCAGCACTCTGACAGGGTTCACTGAAGCTTTCTTT. V gene TRBV6-1 combines with J gene TRBJ1-1; 7 bases match TRBD1. The ends lost 7 bases at V and 4 bases at J; junction bases unmatched: 6. Germline values: CDR1 MNHNS, CDR2 SASEGT. The CDR3 totals 13 residues.

V and J are TRBV29-1 and TRBJ2-3; TRBD1 might be the D (5 bases). CDR3 size: 14 residues. The ends were cut back, 7 bases at V and 1 base at J, with 15 bases in the middle. Germline V gene data show CDR1 as SQVTM and CDR2 as ANQGSEA. CDR3 coding DNA: TGCAGCGCCTCCAACAGGACCGGCACAGATACGCAGTATTTT. Its protein product is CSASNRTGTDTQYF.

The rearrangement links TRBV10-2 to TRBJ2-2; TRBD1 agrees at 8 bases. Looked up from germline, CDR1 is WSHSY and CDR2 is SAAADI. V lost 3 bases to trimming and J lost 1 base; unmatched junction nucleotides: 4. This CDR3 comprises 16 residues. CDR3 in amino acids: CASSDRTGMNTGELFF. As DNA, the CDR3 is TGCGCCAGCAGTGACCGGACAGGGATGAACACCGGGGAGCTGTTTTTT.

This clone was observed a few times. The chain joins TRBV18 to TRBJ2-2; tentatively, D is TRBD1 (6 bases). The length of the CDR3 is 13 residues. With 2 bases removed from V and 6 bases from J, the gap between germline ends came to 7 bases. CDR1 and CDR2 (germline): KGHSH, LQKENI. The CDR3 region is CASSPGQPGELFF. The CDR3 DNA reads as TGTGCCAGCTCACCAGGACAGCCCGGGGAGCTGTTTTTT.